This TCR beta chain was identified in a study of identical twins (TCRdb year 2016). In the study overall: TCR alpha and beta repertoires from monozygotic twins, unrelated adults of various ages and cord blood were deep-sequenced to test whether fetal clonotypes persist. To rule out contamination, the twin experiments were replicated at different times with different library preparation protocols.

As encoded in the germline V gene, CDR1 is SGHDT while CDR2 is YYEEEE. Clipping removes 4 bases from V and 3 bases from J, with 9 as the unmatched junction base count. From the cysteine up to the phenylalanine, the CDR3 has a length of 17 residues. The sequence is cut down to CDR3 DNA, 51 bases in frame from base 1. Libraries came from 5' RACE. This sample was sequenced with an Illumina HiSeq 2000. Template switching introduced a universal primer binding site; the final cDNA contained a unique molecular identifier, enabling accurate counting of TCR cDNA molecules. First-strand cDNA for TCR alpha and beta chains was synthesized from specific primers in the conserved constant-segment region. To control for contamination, every cDNA library was double barcoded, receiving both a SMART-Mk sample barcode and Illumina barcodes. Two successive PCR steps introduced TruSeq adapter sequences along with Illumina sample barcodes. TCR alpha and beta cDNA libraries were sequenced on the Illumina HiSeq platform with custom primers. The authors' pipeline ran thus. Unique molecular identifiers were extracted from raw reads with MiGEC, and CDR3 positions were determined with MiXCR. Recombination models were inferred per individual with the repgenHMM and IGoR tools using an EM algorithm. The tcR package in R was used for shared clonotype analysis, with sharing normalized by the product of cloneset sizes. Out-of-frame nonproductive sequences were analyzed to study raw recombination free of thymic and clonal selection effects. TCRdb handled the public reads itself, with Q25 trimming in fastp and clone calling in MiXCR, and kept productive beta chains. Rows merge per CDR3 protein into single entries with the most common DNA and genes. Clone size and V and J calls follow TCRdb, not the original study. Counted in this sample were roughly 250,000 distinct CDR3 sequences; roughly 7% of them appeared once. The top ten clonotypes cover around 3.4% of the sample.

General conclusions and limits of the study: Abundant cord blood beta clonotypes carried fewer insertions; young adult naive repertoires showed a weaker similar trend, while memory repertoires showed none. In monozygotic twins, recombination models systematically underestimated out-of-frame TCR alpha sharing, but the models matched the sharing seen between unrelated individuals. Conclusions relied on cross-sectional statistical analysis, since the same donors could not be followed over many years. Compared with coincidental sharing between unrelated individuals, out-of-frame TCR alpha sequences shared between twins had an excess of sequences with low generation probability. The excess sharing between twins in beta out-of-frame sequences was weaker because fewer shared sequences reduced the signal-to-noise ratio. Zero-insertion analyses could be partly confounded by invariant T cells such as MAIT and iNKT, though diverse VJ usage argued against such confounding for most clonotypes.

This clonotype was observed a few times. It lacks a known antigen. No quality values exist for individual bases; no much larger clone is one base distant. Every donor in the study was a healthy Caucasian. Three pairs of female monozygotic twins, all aged about 18 to 29 years, made up the twin cohort. Using Miltenyi CD45RO+ enrichment and human naive T-cell isolation kits, memory (CD45RO+) and naive T cells were isolated from PBMC. The same sample was also studied in work on yellow fever vaccine responses in identical twins. That second publication adds: The authors reported that the T cell response to vaccination in identical twins appeared partly convergent and partly personalized. Focusing on identical twins, the study followed the T cell clones that responded to the vaccine, and did so with precision.

Sequenced sample: memory (CD45RO+) T cells sorted from blood. The intended sense of this specimen's cell subset or site label: CD45RO+ enriched T cells. The chain is encoded by TRBV5-6 joined to TRBJ2-7, and TRBD2 aligns with 14 junction nucleotides. The TCR sequence derives from a woman aged 18-35 years in good health. The DNA sequence is given as TGTGCCAGCAGCAGGACTAGCGGGAGGATGTCAGGCTACGAGCAGTACTTC. This is translated as CASSRTSGRMSGYEQYF.